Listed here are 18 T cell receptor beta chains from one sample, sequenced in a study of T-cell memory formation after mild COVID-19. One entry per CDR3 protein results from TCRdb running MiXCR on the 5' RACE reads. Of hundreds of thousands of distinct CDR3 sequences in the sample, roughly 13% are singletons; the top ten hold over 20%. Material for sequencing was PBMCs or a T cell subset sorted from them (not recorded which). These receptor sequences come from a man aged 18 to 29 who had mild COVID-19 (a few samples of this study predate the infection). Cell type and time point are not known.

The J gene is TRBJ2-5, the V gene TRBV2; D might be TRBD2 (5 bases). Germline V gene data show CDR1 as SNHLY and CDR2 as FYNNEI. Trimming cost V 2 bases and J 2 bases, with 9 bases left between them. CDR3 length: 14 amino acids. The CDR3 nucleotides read TGTGCCAGCAGTGAATCGACTAAACAAGAGACCCAGTACTTC. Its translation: CASSESTKQETQYF.

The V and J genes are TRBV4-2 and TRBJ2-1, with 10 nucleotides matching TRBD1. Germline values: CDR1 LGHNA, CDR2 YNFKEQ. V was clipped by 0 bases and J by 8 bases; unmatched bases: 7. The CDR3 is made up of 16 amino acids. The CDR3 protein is CASSQELGTGDYEQFF. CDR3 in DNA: TGTGCCAGCAGCCAAGAGTTAGGGACAGGGGACTATGAGCAGTTCTTC.

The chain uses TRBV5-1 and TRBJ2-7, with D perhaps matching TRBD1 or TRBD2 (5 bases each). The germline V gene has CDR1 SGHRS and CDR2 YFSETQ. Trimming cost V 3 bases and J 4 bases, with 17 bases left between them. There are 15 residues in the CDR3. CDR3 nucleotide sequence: TGCGCCAGCAGCTCGTCGGGACCCGGGGAGTACGAGCAGTACTTC. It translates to CASSSSGPGEYEQYF. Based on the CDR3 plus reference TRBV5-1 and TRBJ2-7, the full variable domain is KAGVTQTPRYLIKTRGQQVTLSCSPISGHRSVSWYQQTPGQGLQFLFEYFSETQRNKGNFPGRFSGRQFSNSRSEMNVSTLELGDSALYLCASSSSGPGEYEQYFGPGTRLTVT.

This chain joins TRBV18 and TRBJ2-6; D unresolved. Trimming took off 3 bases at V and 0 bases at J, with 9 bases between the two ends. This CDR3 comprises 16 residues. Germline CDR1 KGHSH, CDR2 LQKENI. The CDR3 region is CASSPRQNSGANVLTF. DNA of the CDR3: TGTGCCAGCTCACCGAGGCAGAACTCTGGGGCCAACGTCCTGACTTTC. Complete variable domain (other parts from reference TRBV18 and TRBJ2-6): NAGVMQNPRHLVRRRGQEARLRCSPMKGHSHVYWYRQLPEEGLKFMVYLQKENIIDESGMPKERFSAEFPKEGPSILRIQQVVRGDSAAYFCASSPRQNSGANVLTFGAGSRLTVL.

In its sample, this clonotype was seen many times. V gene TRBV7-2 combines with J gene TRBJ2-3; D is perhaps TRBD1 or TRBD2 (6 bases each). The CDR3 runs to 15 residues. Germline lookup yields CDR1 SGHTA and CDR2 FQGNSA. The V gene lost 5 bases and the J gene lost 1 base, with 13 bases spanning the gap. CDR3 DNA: TGTGCCAGCAGCGTACAGGGAGGAGGCACAGATACGCAGTATTTT. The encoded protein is CASSVQGGGTDTQYF.

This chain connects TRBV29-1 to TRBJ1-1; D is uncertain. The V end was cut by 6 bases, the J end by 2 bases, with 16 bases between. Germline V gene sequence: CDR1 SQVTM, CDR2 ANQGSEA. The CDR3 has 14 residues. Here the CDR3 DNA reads TGCAGCGTCCGGACGGCAACCTCAAACACTGAAGCTTTCTTT. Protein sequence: CSVRTATSNTEAFF.

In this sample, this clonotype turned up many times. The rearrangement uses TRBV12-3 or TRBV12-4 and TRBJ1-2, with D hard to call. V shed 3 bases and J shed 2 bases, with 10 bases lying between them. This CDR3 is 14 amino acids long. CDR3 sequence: CASSLRLGNYGYTF. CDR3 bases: TGTGCCAGCAGTTTGCGGTTGGGGAACTATGGCTACACCTTC.

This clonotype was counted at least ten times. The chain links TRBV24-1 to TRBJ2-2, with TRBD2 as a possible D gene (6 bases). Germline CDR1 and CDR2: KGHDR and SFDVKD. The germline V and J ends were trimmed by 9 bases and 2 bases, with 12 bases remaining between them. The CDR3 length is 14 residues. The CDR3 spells CATGAGTNTGELFF. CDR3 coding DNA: TGTGCCACCGGGGCGGGGACCAACACCGGGGAGCTGTTTTTT.

This CDR3 is CASSQALFGSNNEQFF. The CDR3 DNA reads as TGCGCCAGCAGCCAAGCTTTATTTGGGAGCAACAATGAGCAGTTCTTC. The chain employs TRBV4-3 and TRBJ2-1, with D possibly TRBD2 on 5 matching bases. The germline V gene encodes CDR1 LGHNA and CDR2 YSLEER. This CDR3 has 16 residues. Trimming shortened V by 1 base and J by 5 bases, and 15 bases separated the two germline ends.

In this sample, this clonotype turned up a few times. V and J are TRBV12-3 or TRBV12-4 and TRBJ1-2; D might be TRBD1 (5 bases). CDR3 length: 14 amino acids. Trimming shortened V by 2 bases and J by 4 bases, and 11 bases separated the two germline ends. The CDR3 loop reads CASSLQLQGYGYTF. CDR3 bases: TGTGCCAGCAGTTTACAGCTTCAGGGCTATGGCTACACCTTC.

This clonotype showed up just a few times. The DNA of the CDR3 is TGCGCCAGCAGCCGAGCGCAGGGACTAGCGTGGGACGAGCAGTACTTC. This encodes CASSRAQGLAWDEQYF. This chain connects TRBV4-3 to TRBJ2-7, with TRBD2 matching over 10 bases. CDR3 length equals 16 residues. The germline gives CDR1 LGHNA, CDR2 YSLEER. The ends lost 4 bases at V and 5 bases at J; junction bases unmatched: 11.

The CDR3: CASRHSGQANTEAFF. The CDR3 nucleotides are TGCGCCAGCAGACACAGCGGACAGGCGAACACTGAAGCTTTCTTT. The chain uses TRBV5-1 and TRBJ1-1; 7 positions match TRBD1. The CDR3 totals 15 residues. Germline loops: CDR1 SGHRS, CDR2 YFSETQ. The V segment lost 5 bases and the J segment 1 base; nucleotides outside the gene matches: 8.

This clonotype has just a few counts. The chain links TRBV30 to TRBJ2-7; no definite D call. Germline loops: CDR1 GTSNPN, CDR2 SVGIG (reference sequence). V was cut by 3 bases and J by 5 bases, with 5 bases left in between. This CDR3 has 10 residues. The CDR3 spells CAWSEDEQYF. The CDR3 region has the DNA TGTGCCTGGAGCGAGGACGAGCAGTACTTC. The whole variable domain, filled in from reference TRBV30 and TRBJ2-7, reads SQTIHQWPATLVQPVGSPLSLECTVEGTSNPNLYWYRQAAGRGLQLLFYSVGIGQISSEVPQNLSASRPQDRQFILSSKKLLLSDSGFYLCAWSEDEQYFGPGTRLTVT.

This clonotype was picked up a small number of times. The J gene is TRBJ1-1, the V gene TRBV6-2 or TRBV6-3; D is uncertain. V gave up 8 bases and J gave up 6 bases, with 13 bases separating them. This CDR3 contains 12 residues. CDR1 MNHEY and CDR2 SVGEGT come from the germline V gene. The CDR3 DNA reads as TGTGCCAGCGGGGAGATCAACGCTGAAGCTTTCTTT. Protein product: CASGEINAEAFF.

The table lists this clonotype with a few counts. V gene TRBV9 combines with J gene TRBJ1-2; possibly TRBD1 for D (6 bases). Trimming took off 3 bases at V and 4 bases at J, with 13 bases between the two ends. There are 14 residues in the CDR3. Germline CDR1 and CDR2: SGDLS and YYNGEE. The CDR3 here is CASSGGADFYGYTF. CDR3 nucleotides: TGTGCCAGCAGCGGGGGGGCAGACTTCTATGGCTACACCTTC.

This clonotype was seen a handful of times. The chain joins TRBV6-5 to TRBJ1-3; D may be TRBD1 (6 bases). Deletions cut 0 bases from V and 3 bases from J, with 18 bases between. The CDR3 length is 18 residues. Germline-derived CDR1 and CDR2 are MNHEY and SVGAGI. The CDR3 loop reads CASSYSPPRGLDGNTIYF. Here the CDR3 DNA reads TGTGCCAGCAGTTACTCACCTCCCCGGGGGCTAGATGGAAACACCATATATTTT.

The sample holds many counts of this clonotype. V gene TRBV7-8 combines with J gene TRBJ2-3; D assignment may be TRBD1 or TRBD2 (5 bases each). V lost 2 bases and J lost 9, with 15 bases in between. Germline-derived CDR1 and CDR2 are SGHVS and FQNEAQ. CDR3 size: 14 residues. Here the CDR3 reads CASSLSGGLGTQYF. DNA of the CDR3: TGTGCCAGCAGCTTAAGTGGGGGTCTAGGCACGCAGTATTTT.

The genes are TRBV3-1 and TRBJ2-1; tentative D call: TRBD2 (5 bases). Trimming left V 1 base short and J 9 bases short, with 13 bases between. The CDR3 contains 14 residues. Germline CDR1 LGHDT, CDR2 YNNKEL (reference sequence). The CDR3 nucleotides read TGTGCCAGCAGCCAAGCGGACTCGCGGATTGAGCAGTTCTTC. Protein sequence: CASSQADSRIEQFF.